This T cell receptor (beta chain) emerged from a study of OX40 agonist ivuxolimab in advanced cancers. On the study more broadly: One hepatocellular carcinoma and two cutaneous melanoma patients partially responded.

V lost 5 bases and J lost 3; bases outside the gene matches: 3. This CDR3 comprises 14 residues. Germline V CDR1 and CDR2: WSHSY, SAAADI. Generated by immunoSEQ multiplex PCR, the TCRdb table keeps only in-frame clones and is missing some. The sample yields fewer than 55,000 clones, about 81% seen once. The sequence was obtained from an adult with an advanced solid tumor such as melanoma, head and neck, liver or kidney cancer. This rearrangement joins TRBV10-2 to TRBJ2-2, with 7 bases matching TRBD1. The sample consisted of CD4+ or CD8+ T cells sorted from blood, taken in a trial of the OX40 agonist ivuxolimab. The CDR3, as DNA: TGCGCCAGCAGTTTCCAGGGGGACACCGGGGAGCTGTTTTTT. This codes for CASSFQGDTGELFF.